Sequencing of this T cell receptor beta chain was carried out in a study of T cell responses to AZD1222 COVID-19 vaccine. Overall study findings and caveats: Baseline serostatus was positive in only six AZD1222 recipients. White British ancestry dominated among donors, who included more females, and clonal diversity was possibly underestimated. Spike was spanned by vaccine-associated CD4 TCRs, which were dominant at 160-218 and 743-854.

V gave up 3 bases and J gave up 6 bases, with 12 bases separating them. CDR3 length: 14 amino acids. The germline gives CDR1 LNHNV, CDR2 YYDKDF (reference sequence). The table came from immunoSEQ multiplex PCR; TCRdb's copy has only in-frame clones and leaves some out. The repertoire consists of 190,000 or so clones, with over 85% occurring once and the leading ten covering around 1%. Pooling was applied to second doses at about 4 or about 12 weeks. Comment on this clone: The antigen is unknown.

The chain has TRBV15 and TRBJ1-5; possible D gene TRBD1, 5 bases. This specimen consisted of peripheral blood, obtained 28 days after the second AZD1222 dose. The sequence derives from an adult who received the AZD1222 COVID-19 vaccine. CDR3 sequence: CATSRGREAQPQHF. The CDR3 DNA follows: TGTGCCACCAGCAGGGGACGGGAAGCTCAGCCCCAGCATTTT.